Sequencing of this T cell receptor beta chain was carried out in a study of T cell clonality in common variable immunodeficiency. Study conclusions and caveats: What drives increased CVID clonality needs T cell subpopulation sequencing. Common variable immunodeficiency TCR beta sequences reportedly had fewer deletions and N-nucleotide insertions.

Libraries were prepared by immunoSEQ multiplex PCR; TCRdb keeps only in-frame clonotypes and omits some of them. The table lists about 7,300 clones, with no singletons. Germline V gene lookup returns CDR1 SGHVS and CDR2 FNYEAQ. CDR3 length equals 13 residues. To note about this clone: Its antigen is undetermined. Sequencing ends 3 residues short of the CDR3 end; the germline J gene provides the rest.

The sequenced sample consisted of peripheral blood mononuclear cells. The source is a human donor with common variable immunodeficiency. The chain is built from TRBV7-6 and TRBJ1-2, with D maybe TRBD1 (6 bases). Partial CDR3 DNA: TGTGCCAGCAGGGACCGACAGGAGCAAGGC. Translation gives CASRDRQEQG. The entire CDR3 sequence reads CASRDRQEQGYTF.